These 31 T cell receptor beta chains share one sample of origin, sequenced in a study of cytomegalovirus exposure and HLA in healthy donors. PCR primers comprised 60 Vbeta and 13 Jbeta primers. Here immunoSEQ multiplex PCR was the method, and the copy in TCRdb shows in-frame clones only, minus some. The table includes approximately 200,000 clones, 84% detected once. The specimen was PBMCs. These receptors were obtained from a boy younger than 18 in good health and CMV-seronegative.

CDR3 residues: CASSDSPFMTGAGSYNSPLHF. The DNA for the CDR3 is TGCGCCAGCAGTGACTCCCCCTTTATGACAGGCGCTGGGTCCTATAATTCACCCCTCCACTTT. The V gene is TRBV10-2, the J gene TRBJ1-6, with D possibly matching TRBD1 (6 bases). Trimming pared 3 bases from V and 1 base from J, leaving 25 bases between. Per the germline V gene, CDR1 is WSHSY and CDR2 is SAAADI. The CDR3 contains 21 residues.

V and J are TRBV27 and TRBJ2-5; 8 bases align to TRBD1. Losses at the gene ends were 6 bases for V and 5 bases for J; bases not matched to a gene: 14. CDR1 is MNHEY and CDR2 is SMNVEV in the germline V gene (reference sequence). The CDR3 has 16 amino acids. Here the CDR3 DNA reads TGTGCCAGCAGGGGGGAGGTGGGCAGGGGGCTGGAGACCCAGTACTTC. Translation gives CASRGEVGRGLETQYF.

The rearrangement joins TRBV7-9 to TRBJ2-3; 7 nucleotides match TRBD2. The V segment lost 6 bases and the J segment 0 bases; nucleotides outside the gene matches: 9. Looked up from germline, CDR1 is SEHNR and CDR2 is FQNEAQ (reference sequence). The CDR3 spans 16 residues. This CDR3 is CASSMSLGGSTDTQYF. The CDR3 DNA is TGTGCCAGCAGTATGTCCTTGGGGGGGAGCACAGATACGCAGTATTTT.

The chain is built from TRBV2 and TRBJ1-2, with D possibly matching TRBD1 (5 bases). Germline CDR1 reads SNHLY; CDR2 reads FYNNEI. Between the trimmed V and J ends, which lost 9 bases and 0 bases, there was a span of 11 bases. The CDR3 is 13 residues long. CDR3 bases: TGTGCCAGAGCTCGGGGGACTAACTATGGCTACACCTTC. Protein: CARARGTNYGYTF.

The table lists this clone with a count of one. The gene calls are TRBV7-6 and TRBJ2-7; 11 bases map to TRBD1. Germline V CDR1 and CDR2: SGHVS, FNYEAQ. CDR3 length equals 15 residues. The junction had 6 bases not matched to a gene; V was cut back by 5 bases and J by 3 bases. The CDR3 loop is CASSPPGQGVYEQYF. In DNA form, the CDR3 reads TGTGCCAGCAGCCCTCCGGGACAGGGGGTCTACGAGCAGTACTTC. Supplemented by reference TRBV7-6 and TRBJ2-7, the full variable domain reads GAGVSQSPRYKVTKRGQDVALRCDPISGHVSLYWYRQALGQGPEFLTYFNYEAQQDKSGLPNDRFSAERPEGSISTLTIQRTEQRDSAMYRCASSPPGQGVYEQYFGPGTRLTVT.

This rearrangement joins TRBV28 to TRBJ2-5; D may be TRBD2 (5 bases). The CDR3 consists of 18 residues. The germline V gene has CDR1 MDHEN and CDR2 SYDVKM. V was trimmed by 7 bases and J by 2 bases, leaving 26 bases between them. The CDR3 region is CASNLGSLRADEQETQYF. The CDR3 DNA sequence: TGTGCCAGCAACTTAGGGTCTCTGCGGGCCGACGAACAAGAGACCCAGTACTTC.

This clone occurred once. At one end the junction does not follow the germline gene, possibly because of a read error. This chain joins TRBV7-9 and TRBJ1-1; 11 nucleotides match TRBD1. CDR1 and CDR2 (germline): SEHNR, FQNEAQ (reference sequence). The CDR3 totals 18 residues. CDR3 coding DNA: TGTTCCAGCAGCTCCCGATTAGGGACAGGGGGTCCCAACACTGAAGCTTTCTTT. Residues: CSSSSRLGTGGPNTEAFF.

This clone was observed a handful of times. This sequence joins TRBV9 and TRBJ1-2, with D tentatively TRBD1 (6 bases). Germline values: CDR1 SGDLS, CDR2 YYNGEE. The CDR3 has 16 amino acids. V was cut by 3 bases and J by 8 bases, with 23 bases left in between. The CDR3 DNA sequence: TGTGCCAGCAGCGCCAGTCTGATCATGGGGGCTAACGGCTACACCTTC. Its protein is CASSASLIMGANGYTF.

This chain uses TRBV6-4 with TRBJ1-1, with unresolved D. Trimming shortened V by 6 bases and J by 0 bases, and 14 bases separated the two germline ends. The CDR3 sequence is 15 residues long. The V gene's germline CDR1 is MRHNA and CDR2 SNTAGT. CDR3 residues: CASRLGVGMNTEAFF. CDR3 sequence (DNA): TGTGCCAGCAGATTGGGCGTCGGCATGAACACTGAAGCTTTCTTT.

This clone was counted a few times. The chain carries TRBV6-1 and TRBJ1-4; 11 bases are shared with TRBD1. Trimming took 6 bases from V and 7 from J; bases not matched to a gene: 4. Germline CDR1 reads MNHNS; CDR2 reads SASEGT. The CDR3 runs 14 residues. The CDR3 bases are TGTGCCAGCAGCCGCGGGACAGGGGGTGAAAAACTGTTTTTT. It translates to CASSRGTGGEKLFF.

This clone occurred once. This sequence joins TRBV9 and TRBJ2-5; 8 bases map to TRBD1. Germline assignment: CDR1 SGDLS and CDR2 YYNGEE. Trimming took 0 bases from V and 0 from J; bases not matched to a gene: 1. This CDR3 region has 15 residues. The CDR3 is CASSVDRGYQETQYF. The CDR3 nucleotides are TGTGCCAGCAGCGTAGACAGGGGGTACCAAGAGACCCAGTACTTC.

The V call is TRBV28, the J call TRBJ2-7, with D perhaps TRBD2 (6 bases). The ends were cut back, 7 bases at V and 3 bases at J, with 13 bases in the middle. The CDR3 has 13 residues. The germline CDR1 and CDR2 sequences are MDHEN and SYDVKM. CDR3 sequence: CASKRREYYEQYF. Here the CDR3 DNA reads TGTGCCAGCAAAAGGCGGGAATACTACGAGCAGTACTTC.

The genes are TRBV9 and TRBJ2-3; 8 positions match TRBD2. Looked up from germline, CDR1 is SGDLS and CDR2 is YYNGEE. The V segment lost 3 bases and the J segment 0 bases; nucleotides outside the gene matches: 6. The CDR3 has 16 amino acids. The CDR3 protein is CASSAREGRSTDTQYF. The CDR3 DNA reads TGTGCCAGCAGCGCCCGGGAGGGCCGTAGCACAGATACGCAGTATTTT.

The chain employs TRBV7-9 and TRBJ1-1; 8 bases align to TRBD1. CDR1 and CDR2 from the germline V gene are SEHNR and FQNEAQ (reference sequence). CDR3 length: 15 residues. The trim removed 1 base at V and 4 bases at J, leaving 5 bases unmatched. DNA for the CDR3: TGTGCCAGCAGCTTAGGGACAGGGTTTGGCACTGAAGCTTTCTTT. Its translation is CASSLGTGFGTEAFF.

The chain links TRBV19 to TRBJ2-3, with D possibly TRBD2 on 6 matching bases. CDR3 length equals 14 residues. Per germline, CDR1 LNHDA and CDR2 SQIVND (reference sequence). V gave up 3 bases and J gave up 4 bases, with 11 bases separating them. Here the CDR3 reads CASSMTSRSDTQYF. The CDR3 DNA reads as TGTGCCAGTAGTATGACTAGTCGGTCAGATACGCAGTATTTT. The variable domain in full, with the rest retrieved from reference TRBV19 and TRBJ2-3, is DGGITQSPKYLFRKEGQNVTLSCEQNLNHDAMYWYRQDPGQGLRLIYYSQIVNDFQKGDIAEGYSVSREKKESFPLTVTSAQKNPTAFYLCASSMTSRSDTQYFGPGTRLTVL.

The rearrangement joins TRBV5-1 to TRBJ2-7; TRBD1 aligns across 8 bases. V shed 3 bases and J 1 base; nucleotides not matched to a gene: 3. Germline V gives CDR1 SGHRS, CDR2 YFSETQ. The CDR3 consists of 14 residues. This CDR3 reads CASSWTGPSYEQYF. DNA for the CDR3: TGCGCCAGCAGCTGGACAGGGCCATCCTACGAGCAGTACTTC.

V usage is TRBV2 and J usage is TRBJ2-5; TRBD1 matches 9 bases. V trimming: 4 bases; J trimming: 3 bases; junction bases outside the gene matches: 9. CDR3 length: 16 residues. From germline, CDR1 is SNHLY and CDR2 FYNNEI. The CDR3 DNA sequence: TGTGCCAGCAGTGCTGACCCCGGGACAGGGAAAGAGACCCAGTACTTC. It translates to CASSADPGTGKETQYF.

The chain couples TRBV27 to TRBJ1-6; D remains ambiguous. V lost 6 bases and J 4 bases, leaving 13 bases between the germline ends. The CDR3 covers 15 residues. Per the germline V gene, CDR1 is MNHEY and CDR2 is SMNVEV (reference sequence). The CDR3 region is CASRGGPLYNSPLHF. The DNA of the CDR3 is TGTGCCAGCAGAGGAGGGCCCCTTTATAATTCACCCCTCCACTTT.

The chain recombines TRBV5-4 with TRBJ2-3; maybe TRBD1 (5 bases). The CDR3 is 16 amino acids. The germline V and J ends were trimmed by 0 bases and 2 bases, with 13 bases remaining between them. Germline V CDR1 and CDR2: SGHNT, YYREEE (reference sequence). CDR3 amino acids: CASSLAPGQPTDTQYF. As DNA, the CDR3 is TGTGCCAGCAGCTTGGCCCCAGGGCAACCCACAGATACGCAGTATTTT.

V is TRBV5-1 and J is TRBJ1-1, with a possible D match to TRBD1 (5 bases). Between the trimmed V and J ends, which lost 3 bases and 6 bases, there was a span of 15 bases. CDR3 length: 14 amino acids. Germline assignment: CDR1 SGHRS and CDR2 YFSETQ. Here the CDR3 reads CASSSLRGSSEAFF. In nucleotides, the CDR3 is TGCGCCAGCAGCTCGCTTAGGGGTTCTTCTGAAGCTTTCTTT.

This clone was detected once. V gene TRBV7-9 combines with J gene TRBJ2-3; unclear D gene. The germline CDR1 and CDR2 sequences are SEHNR and FQNEAQ (reference sequence). The CDR3 extends over 16 amino acids. Trimming removed 5 bases from V and 8 bases from J, with 23 bases in between. The CDR3 coding sequence is TGTGCCAGCAGCCAAGATCCCTCCTGGGTTGGCGGTACGCAGTATTTT. This gives the protein CASSQDPSWVGGTQYF.

The V call is TRBV5-1, the J call TRBJ2-1, with 7 positions matching TRBD1. This CDR3 has 17 residues. CDR1 SGHRS and CDR2 YFSETQ come from the germline V gene. The V segment lost 4 bases and the J segment 4 bases; nucleotides outside the gene matches: 14. CDR3 sequence: CASSLGTAPNAYNEQFF. The CDR3 coding sequence is TGCGCCAGCAGCCTGGGGACAGCACCTAATGCTTACAATGAGCAGTTCTTC.

This rearrangement joins TRBV15 to TRBJ1-2; 7 bases match TRBD1. Germline-derived CDR1 and CDR2 are LNHNV and YYDKDF (reference sequence). The V and J ends lost 7 bases and 6 bases, in that order; junction bases with no gene match: 8. This CDR3 has 13 amino acids. Here the CDR3 reads CATTGTDYNGYTF. The CDR3 bases are TGTGCCACCACGGGGACAGATTACAATGGCTACACCTTC.

Only a few counts were recorded for this clone. The chain employs TRBV7-2 and TRBJ1-2; D may be TRBD1 (6 bases). The CDR3 has 15 residues. Germline CDR1 is SGHTA and CDR2 is FQGNSA. Between the trimmed V and J ends, which lost 3 bases and 4 bases, there was a span of 15 bases. The CDR3 coding sequence is TGTGCCAGCAGCTTTCCCAGGGACACATTCTATGGCTACACCTTC. As protein: CASSFPRDTFYGYTF. The full variable domain, completed using reference TRBV7-2 and TRBJ1-2, is GAGVSQSPSNKVTEKGKDVELRCDPISGHTALYWYRQSLGQGLEFLIYFQGNSAPDKSGLPSDRFSAERTGGSVSTLTIQRTQQEDSAVYLCASSFPRDTFYGYTFGSGTRLTVV.

This rearrangement joins TRBV10-1 to TRBJ2-3, with 9 bases identical to TRBD2. Germline-derived CDR1 and CDR2 are WNHNN and SYGVQD (reference sequence). J lost 1 base, V lost 5 bases, and 4 bases had no gene match. The CDR3 loop spans 15 amino acids. The CDR3 protein is CASSFQRGGTDTQYF. In nucleotides, the CDR3 is TGCGCCAGCAGTTTTCAGCGGGGGGGCACAGATACGCAGTATTTT.

This clone was counted a few times. The chain uses TRBV5-6 and TRBJ1-2; D call uncertain. V was shortened by 3 bases and J by 1 base, with 16 bases between the two germline ends. Germline lookup yields CDR1 SGHDT and CDR2 YYEEEE. The CDR3 is 16 residues long. This chain's CDR3 is CASSSVAGGLNYGYTF. The DNA of the CDR3 is TGTGCCAGCAGCTCGGTGGCCGGAGGGCTTAACTATGGCTACACCTTC.

As regards this clone: A junction end diverges from the germline sequence, so it may reflect a read error. The same CDR3 arises from other DNA sequences in this sample as well. The genes are TRBV6-4 and TRBJ1-1, with D hard to call. The germline V gene encodes CDR1 MRHNA and CDR2 SNTAGT. The CDR3 is 13 residues long. CDR3 residues: CASSKEVHTEAFF. In DNA, the CDR3 is TGTGCCAGCAGCAAGGAGGTTCACACTGAAGCCTTCTTT.

This sequence joins TRBV9 and TRBJ2-1, with D uncertain. This CDR3 has 14 residues. CDR1 is SGDLS and CDR2 is YYNGEE in the germline V gene. V was clipped by 0 bases and J by 6 bases, with 10 bases between them. The chain's CDR3 is CASSVAIAPNEQFF. As DNA, the CDR3 is TGTGCCAGCAGCGTAGCAATAGCACCCAATGAGCAGTTCTTC.

The rearrangement uses TRBV27 and TRBJ2-3; D is unclear. Germline V gene lookup returns CDR1 MNHEY and CDR2 SMNVEV (reference sequence). This CDR3 region has 16 residues. V was shortened by 2 bases and J by 6 bases, with 18 bases between the two germline ends. The CDR3 loop is CASSLRNSLARDTQYF. CDR3 sequence (DNA): TGTGCCAGCAGTTTACGAAACTCTTTAGCTAGGGATACGCAGTATTTT.

The rearrangement uses TRBV5-4 and TRBJ2-7; 9 bases map to TRBD1. The trim removed 4 bases at V and 4 bases at J, leaving 9 bases unmatched. CDR1 and CDR2 (germline): SGHNT, YYREEE (reference sequence). This CDR3 is 15 amino acids long. For the CDR3, the DNA is TGTGCCAGCAGCCCCGGTCGACAGGGGGGGTACGAGCAGTACTTC. Its translation: CASSPGRQGGYEQYF.

V usage is TRBV5-6 and J usage is TRBJ2-7; D perhaps matches TRBD2 (5 bases). There are 16 residues in the CDR3. In germline, CDR1 is SGHDT, CDR2 YYEEEE. V lost 0 bases to trimming and J lost 0 bases, with 13 bases between them. The CDR3 is CASSLAKDWSSYEQYF. In DNA form, the CDR3 reads TGTGCCAGCAGCTTGGCCAAGGACTGGAGCTCCTACGAGCAGTACTTC.